This TCR beta chain was sequenced for a study of T cells in Graves' hyperthyroidism and ophthalmopathy. Researchers amplified the TCR beta CDR3 regions from RNA transcripts. The HTBI primer set served for first-round RT-PCR of the TCR CDR3. TCRdb itself ran the multiplex PCR reads through MiXCR, one entry per CDR3 protein. This sample has some 550,000 distinct CDR3 sequences, with roughly 20% found just once. Overall study findings and caveats: Most thyroid clonotypes expanded above 0.001 appeared in blood too.

Note on this clonotype: Its antigen is unidentified.

The authors deemed Graves' hyperthyroidism stable absent ophthalmopathy progression within 18 months. Lactation, pregnancy, other autoimmune disease or uncontrolled infection excluded patients. Over 9 ml of fresh peripheral blood supplied the PBMCs. Per the germline V gene, CDR1 is MDHEN and CDR2 is SYDVKM. CDR3 size: 17 residues. V shed 5 bases and J 3 bases; nucleotides not matched to a gene: 13. V is TRBV28 and J is TRBJ1-5, with 7 bases fitting TRBD1. The sequencing sample was made of blood. This clonotype was obtained from a young man with Graves' hyperthyroidism. The CDR3 region is CASSPSRTGLPNQPQHF. CDR3 bases: TGTGCCAGCAGTCCCTCCCGGACAGGCCTCCCCAATCAGCCCCAGCATTTT.